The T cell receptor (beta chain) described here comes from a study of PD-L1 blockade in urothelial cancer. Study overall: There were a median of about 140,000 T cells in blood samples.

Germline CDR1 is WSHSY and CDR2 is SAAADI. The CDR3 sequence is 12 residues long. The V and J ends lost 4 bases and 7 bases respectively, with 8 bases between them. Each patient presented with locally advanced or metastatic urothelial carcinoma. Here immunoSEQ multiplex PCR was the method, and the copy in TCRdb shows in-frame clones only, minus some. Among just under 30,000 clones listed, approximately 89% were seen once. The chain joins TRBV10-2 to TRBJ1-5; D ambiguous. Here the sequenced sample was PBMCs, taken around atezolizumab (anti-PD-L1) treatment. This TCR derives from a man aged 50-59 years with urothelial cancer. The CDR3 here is CASSGTNQPQHF. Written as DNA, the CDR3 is TGCGCCAGCAGTGGGACTAACCAGCCCCAGCATTTT.